The 7 T cell receptor beta chains below were found in one sample sequenced in a study of blood T cell repertoires in COVID-19. Assay used: immunoSEQ multiplex PCR; TCRdb lists only in-frame clones, some missing. In the table there are roughly 260,000 clones, roughly nine tenths of which are singletons. Sequencing input: peripheral blood. These receptors were obtained from a woman between 45 and 60 years old who had recovered from COVID-19.

The chain combines TRBV10-3 with TRBJ2-5; D might be TRBD1 (5 bases). CDR1 and CDR2 from the germline V gene are ENHRY and SYGVKD. Trimming shortened V by 2 bases and J by 5 bases, and 12 bases separated the two germline ends. There are 14 residues in the CDR3. This chain's CDR3 is CAISEEAGSETQYF. Written as DNA, the CDR3 is TGTGCCATCAGTGAGGAGGCAGGGTCTGAGACCCAGTACTTC.

The chain links TRBV5-1 to TRBJ2-5; 10 positions match TRBD2. J gave up 5 bases and V 0 bases, and 7 bases lay outside the gene matches. The CDR3 spans 16 residues. The V gene's germline CDR1 is SGHRS and CDR2 YFSETQ. CDR3 sequence reads: CASSLGIASGSETQYF. The DNA of the CDR3 is TGCGCCAGCAGCTTGGGAATCGCTAGCGGGAGTGAGACCCAGTACTTC.

This sequence joins TRBV3-1 (or the pseudogene TRBV3-2) and TRBJ2-3, with D uncertain. V lost 4 bases, J lost 6 bases, and 14 bases lay in between. The CDR3 totals 14 residues. In germline, CDR1 is LGHDT, CDR2 YNNKEL (reference sequence). CDR3 in DNA: TGTGCCAGCAGCCTTTTCGCGGCACGGGATACGCAGTATTTT. It codes for CASSLFAARDTQYF.

The chain employs TRBV6-5 and TRBJ2-5; D is possibly TRBD1 (5 bases). Germline V lookup: CDR1 MNHEY, CDR2 SVGAGI. Trimming removed 2 bases at V and 7 bases at J, with 17 bases between. This CDR3 has 15 residues. The CDR3 reads CASSYGAAGHGTQYF. Written as DNA, the CDR3 is TGTGCCAGCAGTTACGGGGCGGCAGGGCATGGGACCCAGTACTTC.

CDR3 nucleotide sequence: TGTGCTAGTGGTTTGCTGGGGGGGAAGGGTCCCAATCAGCCCCAGCATTTT. Its protein product is CASGLLGGKGPNQPQHF. J is TRBJ1-5 and V is TRBV12-5, with D possibly TRBD1 on 5 matching bases. The ends were cut back, 2 bases at V and 3 bases at J, with 17 bases in the middle. This CDR3 is built from 17 residues. CDR1 and CDR2 from the germline V gene are LGHNT and FRNRAP.

The chain combines TRBV28 with TRBJ1-5; a weak D match, TRBD1 (5 bases). The germline V gene encodes CDR1 MDHEN and CDR2 SYDVKM. This CDR3 is 14 amino acids long. The V gene lost 6 bases and the J gene lost 2 bases, with 11 bases spanning the gap. The chain's CDR3 is CASRTDRGNQPQHF. Written as DNA, the CDR3 is TGTGCCAGCAGGACCGACAGAGGCAATCAGCCCCAGCATTTT.

This chain links TRBV5-1 with TRBJ2-7; possible D gene TRBD1, 6 bases. Per germline, CDR1 SGHRS and CDR2 YFSETQ. The CDR3 loop spans 15 amino acids. V was pared by 1 base and J by 7 bases, with 18 bases between. CDR3 in DNA: TGCGCCAGCAGCTTGACAGGGTTAAGTGCGGGTGAGCAGTACTTC. It yields the protein CASSLTGLSAGEQYF.